This T cell receptor beta chain was captured in a study of T cells in Graves' hyperthyroidism and ophthalmopathy. V was clipped by 5 bases and J by 8 bases; unmatched bases: 10. The CDR3 has 15 residues. The V gene's germline CDR1 is SGHTA and CDR2 FQGNSA. What was amplified from RNA transcripts were TCR beta CDR3 regions. The TCR CDR3 first-round RT-PCR relied on the HTBI primer set. TCRdb fed the multiplex PCR reads into MiXCR, producing one record per CDR3 protein. The sample yields hundreds of thousands of distinct CDR3 sequences, over 35% seen once. Over 18 months, lack of ophthalmopathy progression marked Graves' hyperthyroidism as stable. Each diagnosis drew on symptoms, thyroxine, TRAb, thyroid ultrasound and orbital computed tomography findings. The authors obtained PBMCs from over 8.5 ml of fresh peripheral blood.

The receptor's source is a man between 18 and 35 years old with Graves' hyperthyroidism. V is TRBV7-2 and J is TRBJ1-2; TRBD1 matches at 11 bases. Source material: blood. Written as DNA, the CDR3 is TGTGCCAGCAGCGTAGGGACAGGGGGGAGACAAGGCTACACCTTC. Protein: CASSVGTGGRQGYTF. The entire variable domain, with the rest obtained from reference TRBV7-2 and TRBJ1-2, is as follows: GAGVSQSPSNKVTEKGKDVELRCDPISGHTALYWYRQSLGQGLEFLIYFQGNSAPDKSGLPSDRFSAERTGGSVSTLTIQRTQQEDSAVYLCASSVGTGGRQGYTFGSGTRLTVV.